The clone carrying this T cell receptor (beta chain) turned up a few times. Antigen: not known. TCRdb called the 5' RACE reads again in MiXCR, with one record for every CDR3 protein. Altogether about 690,000 distinct CDR3 sequences are present, around 6.1% being singletons, with the ten largest covering under 2%. This record belongs to a study of identical twins. Study-wide findings and caveats: Invariant MAIT and iNKT cells could partly confound zero-insertion analyses. Beta clonotypes that were abundant in cord blood contained fewer insertions, a pattern absent from memory repertoires.

All donors were healthy, and all were Caucasian. The sequence was collected from a young man in good health. Sequenced material: naive T cells sorted from blood.

The DNA of the CDR3 is TGCGCCAGCAGATACGGCGGGAGCACAGATACGCAGTATTTT. It yields the protein CASRYGGSTDTQYF. The J gene is TRBJ2-3, the V gene TRBV5-1, with D perhaps TRBD2 (5 bases). The CDR3 sequence is 14 residues long. V was clipped by 5 bases and J by 0 bases, with 10 bases between them. In germline, CDR1 is SGHRS, CDR2 YFSETQ.